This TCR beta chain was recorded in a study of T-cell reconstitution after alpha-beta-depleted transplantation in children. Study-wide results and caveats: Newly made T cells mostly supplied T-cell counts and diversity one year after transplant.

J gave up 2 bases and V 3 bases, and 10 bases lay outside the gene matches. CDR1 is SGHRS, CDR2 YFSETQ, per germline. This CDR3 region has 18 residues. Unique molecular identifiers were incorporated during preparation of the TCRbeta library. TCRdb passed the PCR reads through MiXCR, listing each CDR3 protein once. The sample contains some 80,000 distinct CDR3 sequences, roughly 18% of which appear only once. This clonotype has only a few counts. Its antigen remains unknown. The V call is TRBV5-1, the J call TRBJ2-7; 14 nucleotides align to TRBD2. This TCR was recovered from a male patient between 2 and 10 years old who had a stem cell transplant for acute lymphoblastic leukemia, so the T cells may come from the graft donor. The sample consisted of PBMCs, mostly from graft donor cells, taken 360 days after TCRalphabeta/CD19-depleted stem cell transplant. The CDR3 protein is CASSSGTSGSSLTYEQYF. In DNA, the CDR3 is TGCGCCAGCAGCTCTGGGACTAGCGGGAGTTCGCTTACCTACGAGCAGTACTTC.